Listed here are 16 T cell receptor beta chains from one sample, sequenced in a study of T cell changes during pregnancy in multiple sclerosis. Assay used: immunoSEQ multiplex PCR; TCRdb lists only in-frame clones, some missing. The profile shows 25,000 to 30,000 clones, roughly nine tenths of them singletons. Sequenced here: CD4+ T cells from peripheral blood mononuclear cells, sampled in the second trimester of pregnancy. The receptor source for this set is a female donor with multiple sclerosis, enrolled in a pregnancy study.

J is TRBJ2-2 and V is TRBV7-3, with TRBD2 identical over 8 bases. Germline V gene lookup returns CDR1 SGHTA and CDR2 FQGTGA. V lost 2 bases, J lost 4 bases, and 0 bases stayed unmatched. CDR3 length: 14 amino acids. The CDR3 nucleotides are TGTGCCAGCAGCTTACGGGGGGGCACCGGGGAGCTGTTTTTT. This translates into CASSLRGGTGELFF.

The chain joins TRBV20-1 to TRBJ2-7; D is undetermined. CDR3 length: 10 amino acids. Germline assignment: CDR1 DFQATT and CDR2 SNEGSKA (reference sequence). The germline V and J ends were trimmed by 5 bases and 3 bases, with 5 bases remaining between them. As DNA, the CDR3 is TGCAGTGCTGAGTACTACGAGCAGTACTTC. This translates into CSAEYYEQYF.

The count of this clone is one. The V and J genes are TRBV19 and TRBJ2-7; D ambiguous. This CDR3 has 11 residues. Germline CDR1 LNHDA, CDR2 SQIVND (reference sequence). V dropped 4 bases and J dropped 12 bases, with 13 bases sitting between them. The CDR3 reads CASSTLSFWYF. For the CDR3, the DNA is TGTGCCAGTAGTACCCTCTCCTTTTGGTACTTC.

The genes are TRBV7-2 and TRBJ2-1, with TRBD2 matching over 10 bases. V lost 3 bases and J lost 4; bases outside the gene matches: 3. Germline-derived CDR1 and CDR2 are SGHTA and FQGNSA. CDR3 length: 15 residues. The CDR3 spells CASSFGSGGYNEQFF. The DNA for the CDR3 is TGTGCCAGCAGCTTCGGTAGCGGGGGGTACAATGAGCAGTTCTTC.

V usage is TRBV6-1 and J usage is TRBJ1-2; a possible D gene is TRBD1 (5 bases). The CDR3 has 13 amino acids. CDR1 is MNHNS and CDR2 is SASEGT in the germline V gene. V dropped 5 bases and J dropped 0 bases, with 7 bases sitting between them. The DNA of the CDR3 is TGTGCCAGCAGTAGACAGTCTAACTATGGCTACACCTTC. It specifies CASSRQSNYGYTF.

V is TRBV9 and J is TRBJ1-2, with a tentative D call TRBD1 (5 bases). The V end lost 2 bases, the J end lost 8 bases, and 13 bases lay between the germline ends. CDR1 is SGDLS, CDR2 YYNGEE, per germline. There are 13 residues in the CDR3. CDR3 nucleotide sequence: TGTGCCAGCAGCGTCCTAACGGCAGGGGGCTACACCTTC. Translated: CASSVLTAGGYTF.

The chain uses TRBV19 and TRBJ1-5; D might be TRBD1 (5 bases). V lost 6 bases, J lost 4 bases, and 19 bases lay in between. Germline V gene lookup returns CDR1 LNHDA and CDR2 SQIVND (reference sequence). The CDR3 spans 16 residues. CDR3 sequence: CASSGGGRRLNQPQHF. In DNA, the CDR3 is TGTGCCAGTAGCGGGGGGGGACGACGGTTGAATCAGCCCCAGCATTTT.

CDR3 residues: CASTPRVSTDTQYF. The DNA of the CDR3 is TGTGCCAGTACCCCCCGGGTCAGCACAGATACGCAGTATTTT. The V call is TRBV19, the J call TRBJ2-3, with D unclear. Germline values: CDR1 LNHDA, CDR2 SQIVND (reference sequence). The CDR3 spans 14 residues. V lost 7 bases and J 0 bases, leaving 11 bases between the germline ends. The full variable domain, rest sourced from reference TRBV19 and TRBJ2-3, is DGGITQSPKYLFRKEGQNVTLSCEQNLNHDAMYWYRQDPGQGLRLIYYSQIVNDFQKGDIAEGYSVSREKKESFPLTVTSAQKNPTAFYLCASTPRVSTDTQYFGPGTRLTVL.

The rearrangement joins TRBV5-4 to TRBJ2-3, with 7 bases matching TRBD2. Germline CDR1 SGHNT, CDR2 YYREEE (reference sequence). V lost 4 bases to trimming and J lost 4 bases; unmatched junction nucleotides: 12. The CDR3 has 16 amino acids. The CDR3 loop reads CASSQQRGWGADTQYF. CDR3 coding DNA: TGTGCCAGCAGCCAACAGCGGGGCTGGGGGGCAGATACGCAGTATTTT.

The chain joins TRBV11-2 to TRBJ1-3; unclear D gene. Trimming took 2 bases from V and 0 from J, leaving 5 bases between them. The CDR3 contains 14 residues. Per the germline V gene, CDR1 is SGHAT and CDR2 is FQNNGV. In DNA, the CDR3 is TGTGCCAGCAGCTTACTAGCCTCTGGAAACACCATATATTTT. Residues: CASSLLASGNTIYF. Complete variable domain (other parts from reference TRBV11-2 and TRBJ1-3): EAGVAQSPRYKIIEKRQSVAFWCNPISGHATLYWYQQILGQGPKLLIQFQNNGVVDDSQLPKDRFSAERLKGVDSTLKIQPAKLEDSAVYLCASSLLASGNTIYFGEGSWLTVV.

CDR3: CASSSLPGQGTSPLHF. CDR3 bases: TGTGCCAGCTCATCCCTCCCTGGACAGGGGACTTCACCCCTCCACTTT. The chain couples TRBV18 to TRBJ1-6; 9 nucleotides line up with TRBD1. The CDR3 is 16 amino acids. CDR1 is KGHSH and CDR2 is LQKENI in the germline V gene. Trimming took 5 bases from V and 9 from J; bases not matched to a gene: 11.

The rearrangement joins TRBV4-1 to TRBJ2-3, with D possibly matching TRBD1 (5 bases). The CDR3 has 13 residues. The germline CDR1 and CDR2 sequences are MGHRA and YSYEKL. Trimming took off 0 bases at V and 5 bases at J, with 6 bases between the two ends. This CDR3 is CASSQERGDTQYF. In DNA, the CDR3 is TGCGCCAGCAGCCAAGAAAGGGGAGATACGCAGTATTTT.

The CDR3 region is CASSWDSGGNTIYF. The CDR3 DNA reads as TGTGCCAGCAGCTGGGACAGTGGGGGAAACACCATATATTTT. The J gene is TRBJ1-3, the V gene TRBV6-1; 7 positions match TRBD1. This CDR3 region has 14 residues. Germline V lookup: CDR1 MNHNS, CDR2 SASEGT. With V trimmed by 6 bases and J by 4 bases, 6 bases remained unmatched.

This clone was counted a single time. The chain's CDR3 is CASSERPEGTEAFF. The CDR3, as DNA: TGTGCCAGCAGTGAACGCCCAGAGGGCACTGAAGCTTTCTTT. This rearrangement joins TRBV6-1 to TRBJ1-1; no reliable D call. From germline, CDR1 is MNHNS and CDR2 SASEGT. This CDR3 comprises 14 residues. V lost 2 bases and J 4 bases, leaving 11 bases between the germline ends.

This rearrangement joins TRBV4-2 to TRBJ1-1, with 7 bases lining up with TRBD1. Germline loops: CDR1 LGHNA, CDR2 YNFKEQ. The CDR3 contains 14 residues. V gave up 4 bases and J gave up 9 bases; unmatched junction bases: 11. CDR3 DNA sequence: TGTGCCAGCAGCCCCTTTGGGACAGCTCCTCAAGCTTTCTTT. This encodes CASSPFGTAPQAFF.

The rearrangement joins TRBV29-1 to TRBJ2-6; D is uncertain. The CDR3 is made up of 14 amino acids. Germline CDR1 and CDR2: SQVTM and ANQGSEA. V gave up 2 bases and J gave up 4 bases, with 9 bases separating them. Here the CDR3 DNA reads TGCAGCGTTGAACACCCCGGGGGGGCCAACGTCCTGACTTTC. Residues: CSVEHPGGANVLTF.